The 13 T cell receptor beta chains below come from one sample, sequenced in a study of blood T cell repertoires in COVID-19. Measured with immunoSEQ multiplex PCR; TCRdb has only the in-frame clones, and not every one. The sample carries hundreds of thousands of clones, about 92% recorded once. The sequenced sample consisted of PBMCs or T cells enriched from blood (not recorded which). The receptors were sampled from a man between 60 and 75 years old who had recovered from COVID-19.

This chain links TRBV4-3 with TRBJ2-2; D may be TRBD2 (6 bases). CDR1 LGHNA and CDR2 YSLEER come from the germline V gene. The CDR3 is 18 residues long. The germline V and J ends were trimmed by 4 bases and 4 bases, with 22 bases remaining between them. CDR3 loop: CASSRYRATGDSTGELFF. CDR3 nucleotide sequence: TGCGCCAGCAGCCGCTATAGGGCCACGGGAGATAGCACCGGGGAGCTGTTTTTT.

The V call is TRBV29-1, the J call TRBJ2-1; D is possibly TRBD1 (6 bases). Germline assignment: CDR1 SQVTM and CDR2 ANQGSEA. The CDR3 runs 14 residues. V was cut by 4 bases and J by 3 bases, with 13 bases left in between. CDR3 nucleotides: TGCAGCGTTGTGTGGACAGCCTACTACAATGAGCAGTTCTTC. It yields the protein CSVVWTAYYNEQFF.

Only one count was recorded for this clone. The chain joins TRBV20-1 to TRBJ2-3; 9 positions agree with TRBD2. Germline trimming cut 3 bases from V and 4 bases from J; bases unmatched to any gene: 8. The CDR3 runs to 15 residues. The germline gives CDR1 DFQATT, CDR2 SNEGSKA (reference sequence). CDR3 sequence: CSASSRRGGSDTQYF. CDR3 in DNA: TGCAGTGCTAGTTCCCGGCGGGGGGGATCAGATACGCAGTATTTT.

This chain links TRBV28 with TRBJ1-2; D not resolved. The V end lost 7 bases, the J end lost 2 bases, and 8 bases lay between the germline ends. Per the germline V gene, CDR1 is MDHEN and CDR2 is SYDVKM. The CDR3 consists of 12 residues. CDR3 nucleotide sequence: TGTGCCAGCAATCCGAGCAACTATGGCTACACCTTC. Amino acids: CASNPSNYGYTF.

This clone was counted once. This same CDR3 is encoded by further DNA sequences in the sample. The V gene is TRBV18, the J gene TRBJ1-1; no clear D gene. The ends were cut back, 6 bases at V and 1 base at J, with 6 bases in the middle. The germline V gene has CDR1 KGHSH and CDR2 LQKENI. The CDR3 runs to 12 residues. The CDR3 loop is CASSQQNTEAFF. Written as DNA, the CDR3 is TGTGCCAGCTCTCAACAGAACACTGAAGCTTTCTTT.

The genes are TRBV4-2 and TRBJ1-4, with 9 nucleotides matching TRBD1. Germline assignment: CDR1 LGHNA and CDR2 YNFKEQ. The CDR3 sequence is 16 residues long. V shed 2 bases and J 2 bases; nucleotides not matched to a gene: 3. The CDR3 nucleotides are TGTGCCAGCAGCCAACCTGGGACAGGGACTAATGAAAAACTGTTTTTT. It specifies CASSQPGTGTNEKLFF.

The chain carries TRBV23-1 and TRBJ2-2, with D tentatively TRBD1 (5 bases). TRBV23-1 is an open reading frame, and its role is uncertain. Trimming pared 4 bases from V and 5 bases from J, leaving 14 bases between. The CDR3 consists of 15 residues. CDR3 residues: CASSRTARQTGELFF. The CDR3 region has the DNA TGCGCCAGCAGTCGCACCGCCCGACAGACCGGGGAGCTGTTTTTT.

This chain connects TRBV7-6 to TRBJ2-7, with a possible D match to TRBD2 (6 bases). The germline V and J ends were trimmed by 4 bases and 6 bases, with 13 bases remaining between them. This CDR3 contains 13 residues. Germline assignment: CDR1 SGHVS and CDR2 FNYEAQ. Here the CDR3 reads CASSSGTSGEQYF. Written as DNA, the CDR3 is TGTGCCAGCAGCTCCGGGACTTCCGGCGAGCAGTACTTC. The full variable domain, its missing parts supplied by reference TRBV7-6 and TRBJ2-7, is GAGVSQSPRYKVTKRGQDVALRCDPISGHVSLYWYRQALGQGPEFLTYFNYEAQQDKSGLPNDRFSAERPEGSISTLTIQRTEQRDSAMYRCASSSGTSGEQYFGPGTRLTVT.

This clone was seen just once. J is TRBJ1-1 and V is TRBV29-1; D is unresolved. CDR3 size: 12 residues. V shed 7 bases and J shed 5 bases, with 14 bases lying between them. CDR1 SQVTM and CDR2 ANQGSEA come from the germline V gene. CDR3 nucleotide sequence: TGCAGCGAACAAGCGATTGGTACTGAAGCTTTCTTT. Residues: CSEQAIGTEAFF.

The chain has TRBV30 and TRBJ1-1; tentatively, D is TRBD1 (5 bases). Deletions cut 8 bases from V and 0 bases from J, with 10 bases between. There are 12 residues in the CDR3. The germline gives CDR1 GTSNPN, CDR2 SVGIG (reference sequence). The CDR3 loop reads CARRRVNTEAFF. The CDR3 DNA sequence: TGTGCCCGTCGCAGGGTGAACACTGAAGCTTTCTTT.

This chain connects TRBV27 to TRBJ1-1; possibly TRBD1 for D (5 bases). This CDR3 region has 16 residues. Germline CDR1 and CDR2: MNHEY and SMNVEV (reference sequence). Trimming cost V 5 bases and J 5 bases, with 21 bases left between them. Written as DNA, the CDR3 is TGTGCCAGCAGTCCACGGGGAGGGGAGGGGAGAACTGAAGCTTTCTTT. Residues: CASSPRGGEGRTEAFF.

V gene TRBV4-2 combines with J gene TRBJ1-3, with D maybe TRBD1 (5 bases). The CDR3 length is 20 residues. The V end was cut by 0 bases, the J end by 0 bases, with 21 bases between. Germline values: CDR1 LGHNA, CDR2 YNFKEQ. CDR3 protein: CASSQEGVFGRITSGNTIYF. CDR3 DNA: TGTGCCAGCAGCCAAGAAGGGGTTTTTGGCAGGATTACCTCTGGAAACACCATATATTTT.

The chain has TRBV7-8 and TRBJ2-3; 9 positions match TRBD1. With V trimmed by 5 bases and J by 3 bases, 12 bases remained unmatched. CDR3 size: 17 residues. The V gene's germline CDR1 is SGHVS and CDR2 FQNEAQ. The chain's CDR3 is CASSPRSGTGFTDTQYF. DNA for the CDR3: TGTGCCAGCAGCCCCAGATCCGGGACAGGGTTTACAGATACGCAGTATTTT. Supplemented by reference TRBV7-8 and TRBJ2-3, the full variable domain reads GAGVSQSPRYKVAKRGQDVALRCDPISGHVSLFWYQQALGQGPEFLTYFQNEAQLDKSGLPSDRFFAERPEGSVSTLKIQRTQQEDSAVYLCASSPRSGTGFTDTQYFGPGTRLTVL.